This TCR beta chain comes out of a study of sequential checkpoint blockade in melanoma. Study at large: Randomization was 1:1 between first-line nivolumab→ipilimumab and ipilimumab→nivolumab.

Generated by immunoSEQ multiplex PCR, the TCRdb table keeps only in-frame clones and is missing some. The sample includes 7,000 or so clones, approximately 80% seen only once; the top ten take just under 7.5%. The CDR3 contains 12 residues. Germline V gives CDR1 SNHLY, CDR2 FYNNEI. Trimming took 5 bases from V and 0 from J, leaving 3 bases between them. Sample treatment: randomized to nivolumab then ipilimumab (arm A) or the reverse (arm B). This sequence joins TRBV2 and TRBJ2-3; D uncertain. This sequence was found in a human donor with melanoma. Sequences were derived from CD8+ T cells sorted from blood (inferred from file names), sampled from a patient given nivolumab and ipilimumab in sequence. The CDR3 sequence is CASSRSTDTQYF. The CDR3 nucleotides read TGTGCCAGCAGTCGGAGCACAGATACGCAGTATTTT.